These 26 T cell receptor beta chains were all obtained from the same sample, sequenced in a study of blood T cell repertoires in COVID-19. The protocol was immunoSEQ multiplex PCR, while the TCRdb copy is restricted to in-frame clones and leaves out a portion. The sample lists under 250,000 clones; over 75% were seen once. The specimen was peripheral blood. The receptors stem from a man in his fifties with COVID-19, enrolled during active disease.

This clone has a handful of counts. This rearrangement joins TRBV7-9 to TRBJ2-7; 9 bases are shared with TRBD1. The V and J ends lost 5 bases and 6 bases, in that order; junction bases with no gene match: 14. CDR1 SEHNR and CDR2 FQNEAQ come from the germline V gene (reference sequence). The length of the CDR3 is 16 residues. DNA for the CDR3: TGTGCCAGCAGCCTCCCCCGGGACAGGGACGTCCGCGAGCAGTACTTC. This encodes CASSLPRDRDVREQYF.

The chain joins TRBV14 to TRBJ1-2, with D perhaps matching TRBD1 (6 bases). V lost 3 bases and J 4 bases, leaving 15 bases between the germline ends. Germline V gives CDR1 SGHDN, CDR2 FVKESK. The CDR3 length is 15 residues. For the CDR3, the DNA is TGTGCCAGCAGCCATGGACAGAAAAAGACCTATGGCTACACCTTC. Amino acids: CASSHGQKKTYGYTF. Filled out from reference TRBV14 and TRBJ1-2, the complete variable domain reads EAGVTQFPSHSVIEKGQTVTLRCDPISGHDNLYWYRRVMGKEIKFLLHFVKESKQDESGMPNNRFLAERTGGTYSTLKVQPAELEDSGVYFCASSHGQKKTYGYTFGSGTRLTVV.

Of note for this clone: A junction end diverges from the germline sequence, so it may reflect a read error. The CDR3 DNA follows: TGTGCCAGCAGTGACAGGACCTACTCTGGGGCCGACGTCCTGACTTTC. Translated, it gives CASSDRTYSGADVLTF. The chain has TRBV6-1 and TRBJ2-6; TRBD1 might be the D (5 bases). Per germline, CDR1 MNHNS and CDR2 SASEGT. This CDR3 is 16 amino acids long.

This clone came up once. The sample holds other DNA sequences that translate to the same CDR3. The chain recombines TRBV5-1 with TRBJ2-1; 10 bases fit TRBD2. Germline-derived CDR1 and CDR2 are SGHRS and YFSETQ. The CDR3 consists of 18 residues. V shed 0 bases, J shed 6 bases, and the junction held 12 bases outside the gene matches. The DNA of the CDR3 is TGCGCCAGCAGCTTGGAGGCTAGCGGGGGTCCGGGGGCCAATGAGCAGTTCTTC. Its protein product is CASSLEASGGPGANEQFF.

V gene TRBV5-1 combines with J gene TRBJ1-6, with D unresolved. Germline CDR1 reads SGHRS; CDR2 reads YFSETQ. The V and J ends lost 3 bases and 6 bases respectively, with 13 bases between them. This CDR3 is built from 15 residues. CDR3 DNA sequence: TGCGCCAGCAGCTCCACTACGTTTGGTAATTCACCCCTCCACTTT. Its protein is CASSSTTFGNSPLHF.

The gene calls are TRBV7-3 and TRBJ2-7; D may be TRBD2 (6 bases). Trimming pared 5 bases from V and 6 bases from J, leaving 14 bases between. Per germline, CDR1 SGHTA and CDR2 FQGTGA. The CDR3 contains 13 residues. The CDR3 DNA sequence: TGTGCCAGCAGCCCTATAGGAGGGACCGAGCAGTACTTC. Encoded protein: CASSPIGGTEQYF.

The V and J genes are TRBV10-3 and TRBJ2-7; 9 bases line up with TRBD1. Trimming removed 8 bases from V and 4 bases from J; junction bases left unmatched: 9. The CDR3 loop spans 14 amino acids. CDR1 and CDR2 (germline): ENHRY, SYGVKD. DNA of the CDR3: TGTGCCATCTCACCGGGACAGGGAATTTACGAGCAGTACTTC. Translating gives CAISPGQGIYEQYF.

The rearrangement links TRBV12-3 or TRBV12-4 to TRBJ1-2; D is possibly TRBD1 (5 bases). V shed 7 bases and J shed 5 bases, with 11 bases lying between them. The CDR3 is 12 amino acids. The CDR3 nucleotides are TGTGCCAGCAAAGGGGCGGGATATGGCTACACCTTC. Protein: CASKGAGYGYTF.

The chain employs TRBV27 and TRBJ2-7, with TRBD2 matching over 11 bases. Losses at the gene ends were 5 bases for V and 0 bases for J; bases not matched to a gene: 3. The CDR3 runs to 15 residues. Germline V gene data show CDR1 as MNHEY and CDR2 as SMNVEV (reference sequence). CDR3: CASSLSGGGSYEQYF. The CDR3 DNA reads TGTGCCAGCAGTCTTAGCGGGGGGGGCTCCTACGAGCAGTACTTC.

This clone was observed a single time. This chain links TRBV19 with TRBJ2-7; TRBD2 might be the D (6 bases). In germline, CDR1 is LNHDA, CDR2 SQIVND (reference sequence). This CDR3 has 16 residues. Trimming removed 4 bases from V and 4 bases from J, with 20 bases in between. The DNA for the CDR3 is TGTGCCAGTAGTAGGCAACCCCTGGGAGGTTGGTACGAGCAGTACTTC. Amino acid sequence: CASSRQPLGGWYEQYF.

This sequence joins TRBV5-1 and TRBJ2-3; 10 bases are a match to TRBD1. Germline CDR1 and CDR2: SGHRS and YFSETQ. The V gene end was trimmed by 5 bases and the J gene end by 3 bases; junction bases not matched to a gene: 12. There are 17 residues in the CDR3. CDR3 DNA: TGCGCCAGCAGGAAGATGGCGGGGACAGGGGTGACAGATACGCAGTATTTT. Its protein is CASRKMAGTGVTDTQYF.

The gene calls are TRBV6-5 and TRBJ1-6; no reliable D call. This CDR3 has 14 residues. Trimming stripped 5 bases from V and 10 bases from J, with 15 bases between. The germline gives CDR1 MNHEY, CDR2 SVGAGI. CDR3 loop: CASSTKGVRSPLHF. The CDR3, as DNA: TGTGCCAGCAGTACAAAGGGAGTAAGGTCACCCCTCCACTTT.

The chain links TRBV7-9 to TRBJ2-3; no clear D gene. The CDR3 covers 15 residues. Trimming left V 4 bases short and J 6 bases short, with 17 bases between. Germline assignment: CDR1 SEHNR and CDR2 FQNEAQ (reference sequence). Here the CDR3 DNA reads TGTGCCAGCAGCTCGGAGATGGTGATACCCGATACGCAGTATTTT. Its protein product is CASSSEMVIPDTQYF.

The CDR3 DNA follows: TGTGCCAGCAGTCGTCGACGGGGGGATGAGCAGTTCTTC. This encodes CASSRRRGDEQFF. The chain combines TRBV6-5 with TRBJ2-1; 7 nucleotides line up with TRBD2. After removal of 5 bases from V and 8 bases from J, the junction contained 6 bases not matched to a gene. Germline V CDR1 and CDR2: MNHEY, SVGAGI. The CDR3 totals 13 residues.

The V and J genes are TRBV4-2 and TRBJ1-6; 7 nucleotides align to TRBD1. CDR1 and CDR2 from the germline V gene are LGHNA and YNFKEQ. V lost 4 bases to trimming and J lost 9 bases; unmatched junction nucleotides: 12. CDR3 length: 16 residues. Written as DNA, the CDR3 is TGTGCCAGCAGCCCAAAGGTGGGTGACAGGGTTTCACCCCTCCACTTT. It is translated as CASSPKVGDRVSPLHF.

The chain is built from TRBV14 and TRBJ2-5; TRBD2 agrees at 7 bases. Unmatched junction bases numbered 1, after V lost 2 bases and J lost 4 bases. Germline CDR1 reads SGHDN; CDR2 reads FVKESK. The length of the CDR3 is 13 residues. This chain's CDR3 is CASSQWGGETQYF. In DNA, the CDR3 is TGTGCCAGCAGCCAATGGGGGGGAGAGACCCAGTACTTC.

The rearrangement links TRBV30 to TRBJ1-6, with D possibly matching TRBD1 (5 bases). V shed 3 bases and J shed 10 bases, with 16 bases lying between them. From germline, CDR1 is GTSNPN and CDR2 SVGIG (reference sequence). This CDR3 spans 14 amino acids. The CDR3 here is CAWSWGALGSPLHF. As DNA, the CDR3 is TGTGCCTGGAGCTGGGGCGCCCTAGGGTCACCCCTCCACTTT.

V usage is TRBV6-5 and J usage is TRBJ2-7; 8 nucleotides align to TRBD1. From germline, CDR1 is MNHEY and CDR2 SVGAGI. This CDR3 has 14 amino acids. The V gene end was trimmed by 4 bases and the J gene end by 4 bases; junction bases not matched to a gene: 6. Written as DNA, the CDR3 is TGTGCCAGCAGTTCCCGGGACAGGAGATACGAGCAGTACTTC. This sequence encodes CASSSRDRRYEQYF.

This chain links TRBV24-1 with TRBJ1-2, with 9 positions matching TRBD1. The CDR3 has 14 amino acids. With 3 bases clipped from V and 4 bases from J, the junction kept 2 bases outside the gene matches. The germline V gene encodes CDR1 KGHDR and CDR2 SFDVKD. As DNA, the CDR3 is TGTGCCACCAGTGATACAGGGGGCCTCTATGGCTACACCTTC. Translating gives CATSDTGGLYGYTF.

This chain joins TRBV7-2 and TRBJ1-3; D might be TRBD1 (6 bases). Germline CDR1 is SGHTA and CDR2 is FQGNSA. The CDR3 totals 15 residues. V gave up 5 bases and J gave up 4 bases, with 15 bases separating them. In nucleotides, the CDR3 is TGTGCCAGCAGCCCAGGGGCTATAGGAGGAAACACCATATATTTT. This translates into CASSPGAIGGNTIYF.

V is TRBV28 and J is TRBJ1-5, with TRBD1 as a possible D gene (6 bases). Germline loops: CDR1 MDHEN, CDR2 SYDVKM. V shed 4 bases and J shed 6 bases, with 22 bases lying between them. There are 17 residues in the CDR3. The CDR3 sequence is CASSWGIQGHRVQPQHF. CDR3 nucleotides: TGTGCCAGCAGTTGGGGTATTCAGGGGCACCGTGTTCAGCCCCAGCATTTT.

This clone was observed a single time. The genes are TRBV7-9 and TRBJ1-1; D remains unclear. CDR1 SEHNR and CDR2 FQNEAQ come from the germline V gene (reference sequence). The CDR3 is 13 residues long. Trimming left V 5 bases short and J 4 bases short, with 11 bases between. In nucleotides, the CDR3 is TGTGCCAGCAGCCCGCCCCCCGGCACTGAAGCTTTCTTT. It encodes CASSPPPGTEAFF.

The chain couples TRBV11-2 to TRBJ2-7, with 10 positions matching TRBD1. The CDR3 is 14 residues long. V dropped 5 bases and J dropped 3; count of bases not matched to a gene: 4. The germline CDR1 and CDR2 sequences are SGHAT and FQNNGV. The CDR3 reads CASSQGTGDYEQYF. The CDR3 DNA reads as TGTGCCAGCAGCCAAGGGACAGGGGACTACGAGCAGTACTTC.

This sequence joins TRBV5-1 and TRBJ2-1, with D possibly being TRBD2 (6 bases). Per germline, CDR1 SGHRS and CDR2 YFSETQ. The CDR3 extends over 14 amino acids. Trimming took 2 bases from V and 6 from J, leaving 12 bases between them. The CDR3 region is CASSLAGTPNEQFF. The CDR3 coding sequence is TGCGCCAGCAGCTTAGCCGGGACTCCCAATGAGCAGTTCTTC.

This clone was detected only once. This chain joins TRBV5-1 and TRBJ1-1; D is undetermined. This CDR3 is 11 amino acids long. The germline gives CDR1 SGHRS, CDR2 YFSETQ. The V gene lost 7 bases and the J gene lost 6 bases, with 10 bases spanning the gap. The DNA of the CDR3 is TGCGCCAGCGCCCGAGGCCCTGAAGCTTTCTTT. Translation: CASARGPEAFF.

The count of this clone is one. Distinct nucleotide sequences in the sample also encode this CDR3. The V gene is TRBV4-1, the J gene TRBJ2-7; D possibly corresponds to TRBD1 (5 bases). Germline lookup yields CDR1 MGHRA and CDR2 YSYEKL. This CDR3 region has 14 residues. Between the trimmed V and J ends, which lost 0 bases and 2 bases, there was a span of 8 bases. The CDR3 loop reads CASSQDQGPYEQYF. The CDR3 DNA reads TGCGCCAGCAGCCAAGATCAGGGTCCCTACGAGCAGTACTTC.